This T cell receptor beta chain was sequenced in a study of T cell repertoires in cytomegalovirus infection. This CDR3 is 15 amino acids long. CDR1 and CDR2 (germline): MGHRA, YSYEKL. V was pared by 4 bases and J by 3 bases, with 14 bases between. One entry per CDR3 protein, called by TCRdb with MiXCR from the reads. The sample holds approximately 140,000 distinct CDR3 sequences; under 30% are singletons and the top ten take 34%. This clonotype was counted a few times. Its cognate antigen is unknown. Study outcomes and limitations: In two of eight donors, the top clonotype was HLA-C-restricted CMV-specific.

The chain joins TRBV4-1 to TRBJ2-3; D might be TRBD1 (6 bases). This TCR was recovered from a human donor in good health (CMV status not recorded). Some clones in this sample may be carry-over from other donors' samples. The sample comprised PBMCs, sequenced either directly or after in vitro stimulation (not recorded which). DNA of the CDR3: TGCGCCAGCAGCCTGACAGGTCTCTTAACAGATACGCAGTATTTT. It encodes CASSLTGLLTDTQYF.